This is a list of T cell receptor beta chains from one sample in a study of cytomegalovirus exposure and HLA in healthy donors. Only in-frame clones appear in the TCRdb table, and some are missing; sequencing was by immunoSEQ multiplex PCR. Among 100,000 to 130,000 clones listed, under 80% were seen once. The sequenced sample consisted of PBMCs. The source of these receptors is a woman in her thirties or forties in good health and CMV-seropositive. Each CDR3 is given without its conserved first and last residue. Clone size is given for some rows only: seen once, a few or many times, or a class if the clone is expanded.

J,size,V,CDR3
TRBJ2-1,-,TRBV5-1,ASSLQTGAGQF
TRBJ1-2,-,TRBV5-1,ASSLEGTGWSGYT
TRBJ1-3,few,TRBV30,AWSFIRNTIY
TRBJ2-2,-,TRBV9,ASSVGWGAGELF
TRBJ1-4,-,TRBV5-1,ASSSTATNEKLF
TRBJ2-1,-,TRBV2,ASRVQVRVSDEQF
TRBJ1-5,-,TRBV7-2,ASSFDRERQPQH
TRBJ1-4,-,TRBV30,AWSRMGQGEYPNEKLF
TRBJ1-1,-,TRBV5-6,ASSLGSDRPNTEAF
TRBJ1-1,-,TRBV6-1,ASSDMTGANTEAF
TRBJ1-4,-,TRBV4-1,ASSQGRPLRFNEKLF
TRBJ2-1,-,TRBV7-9,ASSHGQGLNEQF
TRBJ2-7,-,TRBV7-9,ASSKADRRDEQY
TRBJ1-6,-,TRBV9,ASSVGGKHNSPLH
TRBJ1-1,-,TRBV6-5,ASSLTSSNTEAF
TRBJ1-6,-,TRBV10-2,ASKGSNSGLYNSPLH
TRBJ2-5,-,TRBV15,ATSRDPGGEETQY
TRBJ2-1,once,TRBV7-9,ASSLRQANYNEQF
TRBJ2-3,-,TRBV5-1,ASSPGEFTDTQY
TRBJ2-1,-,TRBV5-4,ASSLVGRTGGLNEQF
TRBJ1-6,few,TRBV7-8,ASSQGGYNSPLH
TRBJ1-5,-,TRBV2,ASSFLQGNQPQH